These 24 T cell receptor beta chains were sequenced from one sample in a study of memory CD4+ T cells and cytomegalovirus serostatus. Sequencing used immunoSEQ multiplex PCR; TCRdb keeps in-frame clones, though not all of them. The repertoire holds some 40,000 clones, 65% to 80% seen once, with under 6% in the top ten. Single viable CD3+CD4+CD8-CD45RO+ cells were sorted as the memory CD4+ T cells. Sequenced input: memory CD4+ T cells from blood. The source of these receptors is an adult in good health and CMV-seropositive.

This chain joins TRBV28 and TRBJ1-2; D perhaps matches TRBD1 (6 bases). The ends were cut back, 2 bases at V and 4 bases at J, with 14 bases in the middle. Germline CDR1 reads MDHEN; CDR2 reads SYDVKM. The CDR3 extends over 15 amino acids. CDR3 coding DNA: TGTGCCAGCAGTTTAGGGGACATCCGAAGCTATGGCTACACCTTC. It codes for CASSLGDIRSYGYTF.

The chain recombines TRBV5-1 with TRBJ2-1; 8 positions agree with TRBD1. Germline-derived CDR1 and CDR2 are SGHRS and YFSETQ. The CDR3 totals 14 residues. J was trimmed by 8 bases and V by 4 bases; bases with no gene match: 8. CDR3 bases: TGCGCCAGCAGCGCTAGAGCGGACAGGGATGAGCAGTTCTTC. Its translation: CASSARADRDEQFF.

The rearrangement links TRBV19 to TRBJ1-1; TRBD1 aligns across 7 bases. Germline V gene lookup returns CDR1 LNHDA and CDR2 SQIVND (reference sequence). V trimming: 6 bases; J trimming: 3 bases; junction bases outside the gene matches: 4. This CDR3 comprises 13 residues. CDR3 DNA: TGTGCCAGTAGGGACAGGTGGGACACTGAAGCTTTCTTT. Encoded protein: CASRDRWDTEAFF.

The rearrangement links TRBV20-1 to TRBJ2-7; no definite D call. V was trimmed by 3 bases and J by 6 bases, leaving 6 bases between them. The CDR3 sequence is 10 residues long. The germline gives CDR1 DFQATT, CDR2 SNEGSKA (reference sequence). The CDR3 DNA sequence: TGCAGTGCTAGTTTGGGCGAGCAGTACTTC. The encoded protein is CSASLGEQYF.

This sequence joins TRBV6-1 and TRBJ1-5; D is uncertain. There are 20 residues in the CDR3. V was cut by 3 bases and J by 1 base, with 25 bases left in between. The germline gives CDR1 MNHNS, CDR2 SASEGT. The CDR3 sequence is CASSDHLALGPKRSNQPQHF. Here the CDR3 DNA reads TGTGCCAGCAGTGATCATCTCGCCTTAGGGCCTAAGAGGAGCAATCAGCCCCAGCATTTT.

This sequence joins TRBV19 and TRBJ1-5; no clear D gene. The V end lost 7 bases, the J end lost 3 bases, and 10 bases lay between the germline ends. The germline V gene has CDR1 LNHDA and CDR2 SQIVND (reference sequence). CDR3 length: 13 residues. In nucleotides, the CDR3 is TGTGCCAGTACTCCGGGATTCAATCAGCCCCAGCATTTT. As protein: CASTPGFNQPQHF.

This clone has a single count. V is TRBV2 and J is TRBJ2-6; D call uncertain. V was clipped by 3 bases and J by 1 base, with 4 bases between them. This CDR3 is 14 amino acids long. Per germline, CDR1 SNHLY and CDR2 FYNNEI. The CDR3 DNA sequence: TGTGCCAGCAGTGACAGGTCTGGGGCCAACGTCCTGACTTTC. Translation gives CASSDRSGANVLTF.

As to this clone: One junction end does not reproduce the germline sequence, and a read error may be involved. The CDR3 region is CGVEGTGGFGYTF. CDR3 bases: TGCGGCGTTGAAGGGACAGGAGGCTTTGGCTACACCTTC. The chain recombines TRBV29-1 with TRBJ1-2; TRBD1 matches 8 bases. The CDR3 runs to 13 residues. Germline loops: CDR1 SQVTM, CDR2 ANQGSEA.

V and J are TRBV19 and TRBJ2-1; D is undetermined. Germline V gene data show CDR1 as LNHDA and CDR2 as SQIVND (reference sequence). The V and J ends lost 5 bases and 6 bases respectively, with 11 bases between them. CDR3 length: 13 residues. The CDR3 region is CASSGPAANEQFF. CDR3 in DNA: TGTGCCAGTAGTGGGCCCGCGGCCAATGAGCAGTTCTTC.

This clone was recorded a few times. The chain joins TRBV9 to TRBJ2-1; no firm D call. The germline CDR1 and CDR2 sequences are SGDLS and YYNGEE. This CDR3 region has 11 residues. V was trimmed by 4 bases and J by 11 bases, leaving 10 bases between them. CDR3 sequence reads: CASSFRNKQFF. Written as DNA, the CDR3 is TGTGCCAGCAGCTTCCGGAACAAGCAGTTCTTC.

The chain combines TRBV27 with TRBJ2-7, with D possibly matching TRBD1 (6 bases). The CDR3 loop spans 14 amino acids. With 5 bases removed from V and 0 bases from J, the gap between germline ends came to 11 bases. The germline V gene has CDR1 MNHEY and CDR2 SMNVEV (reference sequence). The CDR3 is CASSPTRGSYEQYF. In nucleotides, the CDR3 is TGTGCCAGCAGTCCGACCAGGGGCTCCTACGAGCAGTACTTC.

The CDR3 DNA is TGTGCCAGCTCGGGACTAGAAGGATACGAGCAGTACTTC. Protein sequence: CASSGLEGYEQYF. The chain couples TRBV2 to TRBJ2-7; 8 bases are shared with TRBD2. This CDR3 comprises 13 residues. The germline V gene encodes CDR1 SNHLY and CDR2 FYNNEI. With V trimmed by 8 bases and J by 4 bases, 7 bases remained unmatched.

J is TRBJ2-7 and V is TRBV5-5; 11 bases line up with TRBD2. CDR1 SGHKS and CDR2 YYEKEE come from the germline V gene (reference sequence). The CDR3 has 17 amino acids. The V gene end was trimmed by 4 bases and the J gene end by 6 bases; junction bases not matched to a gene: 15. The CDR3 nucleotides read TGTGCCAGCAGCAGACAACTAGCGGGGGCCCCCTTTTCCGAGCAGTACTTC. It translates to CASSRQLAGAPFSEQYF. The entire variable domain, with the rest obtained from reference TRBV5-5 and TRBJ2-7, is as follows: DAGVTQSPTHLIKTRGQQVTLRCSPISGHKSVSWYQQVLGQGPQFIFQYYEKEERGRGNFPDRFSARQFPNYSSELNVNALLLGDSALYLCASSRQLAGAPFSEQYFGPGTRLTVT.

A note on this clone: Just one base apart from a much larger clone, this may be a read error. The same CDR3 can be traced to other DNA sequences in this sample. The V gene is TRBV27, the J gene TRBJ1-1; weak D call: TRBD1 (6 bases). V was shortened by 3 bases and J by 4 bases, with 27 bases between the two germline ends. In germline, CDR1 is MNHEY, CDR2 SMNVEV (reference sequence). This CDR3 contains 19 residues. The CDR3 bases are TGTGCCAGCAGTTTGCCCCAAAAGGACAGAAAATGGGCGGGCACTGAAGCTTTCTTT. Amino acids: CASSLPQKDRKWAGTEAFF.

V is TRBV6-1 and J is TRBJ1-6; the match to TRBD1 covers 7 bases. Germline V lookup: CDR1 MNHNS, CDR2 SASEGT. CDR3 length equals 15 residues. V lost 6 bases to trimming and J lost 7 bases; unmatched junction nucleotides: 9. The CDR3 DNA reads TGTGCCAGCAGGGGGGGACAGACGTTCAATTCACCCCTCCACTTT. Protein product: CASRGGQTFNSPLHF.

The gene calls are TRBV7-6 and TRBJ2-5; TRBD2 agrees at 12 bases. Losses at the gene ends were 1 base for V and 8 bases for J; bases not matched to a gene: 8. The CDR3 extends over 16 amino acids. Germline V gene lookup returns CDR1 SGHVS and CDR2 FNYEAQ. The CDR3 nucleotides are TGTGCCAGCAGCTTAGGGACTAGCGGGGAAGTTATAACCCAGTACTTC. It translates to CASSLGTSGEVITQYF.

The CDR3 sequence is CASSPHGAQLLVVLTF. DNA of the CDR3: TGTGCCAGCAGCCCTCATGGTGCACAGTTGTTGGTCGTCCTGACTTTC. V is TRBV14 and J is TRBJ2-6; D uncertain. The germline gives CDR1 SGHDN, CDR2 FVKESK. V was shortened by 4 bases and J by 12 bases, with 22 bases between the two germline ends. The CDR3 has 16 residues.

As for this clone: One junction end disagrees with the germline gene, perhaps due to a read error. CDR3 DNA: TGTGCCAGCAGGAAAGAAGCCGCCTATAATGAGCAGTTCTTC. It codes for CASRKEAAYNEQFF. The chain uses TRBV6-1 and TRBJ2-1; D gene ambiguous. The CDR3 loop spans 14 amino acids. Germline V gene lookup returns CDR1 MNHNS and CDR2 SASEGT.

V is TRBV19 and J is TRBJ1-3, with D possibly matching TRBD1 (5 bases). This CDR3 is 14 amino acids long. Germline assignment: CDR1 LNHDA and CDR2 SQIVND (reference sequence). The V end lost 3 bases, the J end lost 0 bases, and 6 bases lay between the germline ends. The CDR3 sequence is CASSIGGSGNTIYF. The CDR3 bases are TGTGCCAGTAGTATTGGGGGCTCTGGAAACACCATATATTTT. Based on the CDR3 plus reference TRBV19 and TRBJ1-3, the full variable domain is DGGITQSPKYLFRKEGQNVTLSCEQNLNHDAMYWYRQDPGQGLRLIYYSQIVNDFQKGDIAEGYSVSREKKESFPLTVTSAQKNPTAFYLCASSIGGSGNTIYFGEGSWLTVV.

The CDR3 here is CASSERVFGYTF. DNA for the CDR3: TGTGCCAGCAGTGAACGGGTTTTCGGCTACACCTTC. The chain joins TRBV6-1 to TRBJ1-2; D remains ambiguous. This CDR3 region has 12 residues. Trimming removed 2 bases from V and 8 bases from J, with 9 bases in between. CDR1 is MNHNS and CDR2 is SASEGT in the germline V gene.

This clone is judged hyperexpanded. This rearrangement joins TRBV7-9 to TRBJ1-5, with unresolved D. This CDR3 is 14 amino acids long. CDR1 is SEHNR and CDR2 is FQNEAQ in the germline V gene (reference sequence). V dropped 3 bases and J dropped 7 bases, with 13 bases sitting between them. CDR3 region: CASSFTGREQPQHF. The CDR3 nucleotides are TGTGCCAGCAGCTTTACTGGGCGGGAACAGCCCCAGCATTTT.

The rearrangement uses TRBV11-2 and TRBJ2-5; D unresolved. Germline CDR1 reads SGHAT; CDR2 reads FQNNGV. The V and J ends lost 2 bases and 2 bases respectively, with 9 bases between them. This CDR3 is built from 14 residues. DNA for the CDR3: TGTGCCAGCAGCTTACGGACGTTACAAGAGACCCAGTACTTC. It is translated as CASSLRTLQETQYF. The full variable domain, its missing parts supplied by reference TRBV11-2 and TRBJ2-5, is EAGVAQSPRYKIIEKRQSVAFWCNPISGHATLYWYQQILGQGPKLLIQFQNNGVVDDSQLPKDRFSAERLKGVDSTLKIQPAKLEDSAVYLCASSLRTLQETQYFGPGTRLLVL.

The chain is built from TRBV19 and TRBJ2-3; D may be TRBD1 or TRBD2 (7 bases each). This CDR3 is 15 amino acids long. The V and J ends lost 3 bases and 1 base respectively, with 11 bases between them. Looked up from germline, CDR1 is LNHDA and CDR2 is SQIVND (reference sequence). In DNA, the CDR3 is TGTGCCAGTAGTATCAGGGGGGGAGGCACAGATACGCAGTATTTT. The encoded protein is CASSIRGGGTDTQYF.

The V gene is TRBV5-1, the J gene TRBJ2-2, with 7 nucleotides matching TRBD1. CDR1 is SGHRS, CDR2 YFSETQ, per germline. Losses at the gene ends were 4 bases for V and 7 bases for J; bases not matched to a gene: 10. This CDR3 region has 15 residues. Written as DNA, the CDR3 is TGCGCCAGCAGCACGATCGACAGGGCGAGCGGGGAGCTGTTTTTT. Translation gives CASSTIDRASGELFF. The full variable domain, with the rest looked up from reference TRBV5-1 and TRBJ2-2, is KAGVTQTPRYLIKTRGQQVTLSCSPISGHRSVSWYQQTPGQGLQFLFEYFSETQRNKGNFPGRFSGRQFSNSRSEMNVSTLELGDSALYLCASSTIDRASGELFFGEGSRLTVL.